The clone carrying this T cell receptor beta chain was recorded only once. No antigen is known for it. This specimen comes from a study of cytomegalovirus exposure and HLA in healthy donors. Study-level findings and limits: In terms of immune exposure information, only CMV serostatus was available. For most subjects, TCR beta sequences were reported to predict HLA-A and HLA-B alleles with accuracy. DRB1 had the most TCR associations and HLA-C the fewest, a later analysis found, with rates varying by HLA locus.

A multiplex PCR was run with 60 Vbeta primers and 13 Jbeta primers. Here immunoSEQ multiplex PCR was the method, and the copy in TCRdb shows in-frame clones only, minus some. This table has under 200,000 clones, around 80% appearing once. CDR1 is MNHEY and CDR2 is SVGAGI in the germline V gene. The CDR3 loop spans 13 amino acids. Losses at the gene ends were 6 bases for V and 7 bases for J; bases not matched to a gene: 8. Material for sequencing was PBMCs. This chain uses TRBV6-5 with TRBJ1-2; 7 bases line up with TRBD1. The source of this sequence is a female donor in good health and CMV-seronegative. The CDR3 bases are TGTGCCAGCAGGTCGACAGGGAGAGGTGGCTACACCTTC. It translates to CASRSTGRGGYTF.